The clone carrying this T cell receptor (beta chain) has only a few counts. The source of the sample is a study of patients and donors after allogeneic stem cell transplantation. V was trimmed by 2 bases and J by 5 bases, leaving 7 bases between them. The germline V gene encodes CDR1 MNHNY and CDR2 SVGAGI (reference sequence). This CDR3 comprises 13 residues. TCRdb reanalysed the RT-PCR reads using MiXCR and keeps one entry per CDR3 protein. This table has about 74,000 distinct CDR3 sequences, approximately 25% appearing once. Input material: blood, either unsorted or a sorted T cell fraction (not recorded which). This clonotype was obtained from a human donor who was either an allogeneic HSCT recipient or a stem cell or donor lymphocyte infusion donor (not recorded which). It is not recorded whose cells these are; they may come from a transplant donor. V usage is TRBV6-6 and J usage is TRBJ2-1; D perhaps matches TRBD1 (5 bases). In DNA form, the CDR3 reads TGTGCCAGCAGTTACACAGGAGACAATGAGCAGTTCTTC. It specifies CASSYTGDNEQFF.